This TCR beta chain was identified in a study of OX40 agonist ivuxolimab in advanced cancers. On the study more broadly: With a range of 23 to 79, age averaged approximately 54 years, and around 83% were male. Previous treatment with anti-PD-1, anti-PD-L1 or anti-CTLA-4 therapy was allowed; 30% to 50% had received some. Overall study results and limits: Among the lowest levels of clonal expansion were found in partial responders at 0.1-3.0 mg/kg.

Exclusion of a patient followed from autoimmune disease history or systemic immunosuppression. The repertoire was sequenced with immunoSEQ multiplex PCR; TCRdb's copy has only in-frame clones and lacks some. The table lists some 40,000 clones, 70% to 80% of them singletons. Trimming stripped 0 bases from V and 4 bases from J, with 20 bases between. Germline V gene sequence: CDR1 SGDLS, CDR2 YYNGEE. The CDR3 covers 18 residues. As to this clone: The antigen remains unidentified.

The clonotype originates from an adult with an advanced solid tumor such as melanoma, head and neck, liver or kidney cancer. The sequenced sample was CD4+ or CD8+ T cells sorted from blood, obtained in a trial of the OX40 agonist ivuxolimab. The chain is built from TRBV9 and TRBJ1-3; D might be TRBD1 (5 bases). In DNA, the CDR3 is TGTGCCAGCAGCGTAGACTTGCTGACAGCCTTTTCGGGAAACACCATATATTTT. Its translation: CASSVDLLTAFSGNTIYF.